The table lists the clone carrying this T cell receptor (beta chain) with many counts. The junction does not match germline at one end; this may be a read error. Then a second PCR, running roughly 7 to 11 cycles, was carried out with a sample-barcoded 5' primer and a J-beta primer mix. TCRdb reanalysed the 5' RACE reads using MiXCR and keeps one entry per CDR3 protein. Of 1.4 million to 1.5 million distinct CDR3 sequences in the sample, approximately 38% were seen once. These data are taken from a study of blood T cells in healthy people across ages. The CDR3 is made up of 13 amino acids. This clonotype originated in a woman younger than 30 in good health. The sequencing sample was made of blood. The chain couples TRBV12-3 or TRBV12-4 to TRBJ1-2; D is unclear. The CDR3, as DNA: TGTGCCAGCAGCTTAGGACGGAGCTATGGCTACACCTTC. The encoded protein is CASSLGRSYGYTF.